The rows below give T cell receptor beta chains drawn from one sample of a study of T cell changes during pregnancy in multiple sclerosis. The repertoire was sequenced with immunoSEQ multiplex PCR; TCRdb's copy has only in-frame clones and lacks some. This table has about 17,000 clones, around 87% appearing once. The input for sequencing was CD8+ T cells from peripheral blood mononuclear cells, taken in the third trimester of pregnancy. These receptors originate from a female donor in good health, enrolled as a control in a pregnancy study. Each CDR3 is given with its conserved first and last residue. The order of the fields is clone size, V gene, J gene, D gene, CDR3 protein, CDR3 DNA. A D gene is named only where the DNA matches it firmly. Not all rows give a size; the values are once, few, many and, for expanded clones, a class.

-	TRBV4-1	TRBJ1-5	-	CASSLGQGPYSNQPQHF	TGCGCCAGCAGCCTCGGGCAGGGGCCTTATAGCAATCAGCCCCAGCATTTT
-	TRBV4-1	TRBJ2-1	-	CASSQGGNEQFF	TGCGCCAGCAGCCAGGGGGGAAATGAGCAGTTCTTC
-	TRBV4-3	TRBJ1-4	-	CASSRGLGDTEKLFF	TGCGCCAGCAGCCGCGGGTTGGGGGACACGGAAAAACTGTTTTTT
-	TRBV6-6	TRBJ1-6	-	CASSRHLPRGNSPLHF	TGTGCCAGCAGTCGACACTTACCTAGGGGGAATTCACCCCTCCACTTT
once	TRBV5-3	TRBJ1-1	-	CARSLRGNTEAFF	TGTGCCAGAAGCTTACGGGGTAACACTGAAGCTTTCTTT
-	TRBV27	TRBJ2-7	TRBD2	CASRLAASYEQYF	TGTGCCAGTAGACTAGCGGCCTCCTACGAGCAGTACTTC
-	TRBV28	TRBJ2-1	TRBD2	CASTAEASGDNEQFF	TGTGCCAGCACCGCAGAGGCTAGCGGGGACAATGAGCAGTTCTTC
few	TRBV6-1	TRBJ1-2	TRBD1	CASSELGQGAIGYTF	TGTGCCAGCAGTGAATTGGGACAGGGGGCAATTGGCTACACCTTC
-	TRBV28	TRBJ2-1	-	CASTPSREYNEQFF	TGTGCCAGCACCCCAAGCCGGGAGTACAATGAGCAGTTCTTC
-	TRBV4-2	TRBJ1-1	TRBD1	CASSQVANRGKNTEAFF	TGTGCCAGCAGCCAAGTAGCAAACAGGGGAAAGAACACTGAAGCTTTCTTT
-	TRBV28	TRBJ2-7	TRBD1	CASSSRDRGYEQYF	TGTGCCAGCAGTTCGCGGGACAGGGGCTACGAGCAGTACTTC
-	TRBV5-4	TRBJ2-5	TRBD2	CASSGGSGVGETQYF	TGTGCCAGCAGCGGCGGTAGCGGGGTCGGGGAGACCCAGTACTTC
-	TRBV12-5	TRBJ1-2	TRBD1	CASAPPPRQGTNYGYTF	TGTGCTAGTGCCCCCCCACCGAGACAGGGAACCAACTATGGCTACACCTTC
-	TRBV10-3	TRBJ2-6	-	CAISLSICRYSRANVLTF	TGTGCCATCAGTCTGAGTATCTGTAGATACAGTCGGGCCAACGTCCTGACTTTC
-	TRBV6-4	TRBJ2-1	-	CASSDSAGGYNEQFF	TGTGCCAGCAGTGACTCAGCTGGGGGGTACAATGAGCAGTTCTTC
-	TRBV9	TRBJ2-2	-	CASSVEVAAGELFF	TGTGCCAGCAGCGTAGAAGTAGCCGCAGGGGAGCTGTTTTTT
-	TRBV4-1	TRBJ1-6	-	CASSLLDGVNSPLHF	TGCGCCAGCAGCCTTCTTGACGGGGTCAATTCACCCCTCCACTTT
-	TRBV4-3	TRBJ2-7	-	CASSQDPNRISYEQYF	TGCGCCAGCAGCCAAGATCCAAATAGAATCTCCTACGAGCAGTACTTC
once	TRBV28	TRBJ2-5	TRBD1	CASTPDRAGGETQYF	TGTGCCAGCACCCCGGACAGGGCCGGTGGAGAGACCCAGTACTTC
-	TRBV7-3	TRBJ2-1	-	CASSLTGGGNEQFF	TGTGCCAGCAGCTTAACGGGAGGGGGCAATGAGCAGTTCTTC
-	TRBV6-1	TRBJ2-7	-	CASTDSLWATEQYF	TGTGCCAGCACCGACAGTCTATGGGCTACCGAGCAGTACTTC
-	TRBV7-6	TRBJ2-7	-	CASSSPGDSPYEQYF	TGTGCCAGCAGCTCTCCGGGTGACAGTCCCTACGAGCAGTACTTC
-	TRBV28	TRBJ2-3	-	CASSLSDRPDTQYF	TGTGCCAGCAGTTTGTCCGACAGGCCAGATACGCAGTATTTT
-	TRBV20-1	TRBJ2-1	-	CSARPNNEQFF	TGCAGTGCTAGACCCAATAATGAGCAGTTCTTC
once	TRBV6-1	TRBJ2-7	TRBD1	CASSEARQGLNYEQYF	TGTGCCAGCAGTGAAGCCCGACAGGGGCTAAACTACGAGCAGTACTTC
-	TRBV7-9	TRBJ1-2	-	CASIPTETRYGYTF	TGTGCCAGCATCCCGACAGAAACTCGCTATGGCTACACCTTC
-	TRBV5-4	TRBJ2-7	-	CASTSEGAGYEQYF	TGTGCCAGCACCTCCGAGGGAGCGGGCTACGAGCAGTACTTC
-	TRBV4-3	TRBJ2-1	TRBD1	CASSQATGGSYNEQFF	TGCGCCAGCAGCCAAGCGACAGGGGGCAGCTACAATGAGCAGTTCTTC
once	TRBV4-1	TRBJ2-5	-	CASSQVTGPETQYF	TGCGCCAGCAGCCAAGTCACAGGCCCCGAGACCCAGTACTTC
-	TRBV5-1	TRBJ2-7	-	CASSPGWGSYEQYF	TGCGCCAGCAGCCCAGGGTGGGGCTCCTACGAGCAGTACTTC
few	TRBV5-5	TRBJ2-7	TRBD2	CASSSGLAGGGNEQYF	TGTGCCAGCAGCTCCGGACTAGCGGGAGGGGGGAACGAGCAGTACTTC
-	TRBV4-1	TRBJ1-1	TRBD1	CASSQWDRDNTEAFF	TGCGCCAGCAGCCAATGGGACAGGGATAACACTGAAGCTTTCTTT
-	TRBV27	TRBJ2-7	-	CASSTGIPYEQYF	TGTGCCAGCAGTACAGGGATTCCCTACGAGCAGTACTTC
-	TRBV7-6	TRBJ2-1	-	CASSLARGQSNEQFF	TGTGCCAGCAGCTTAGCGCGGGGACAGTCTAATGAGCAGTTCTTC
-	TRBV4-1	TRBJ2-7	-	CASSQGAGQATYEQYF	TGCGCCAGCAGCCAAGGGGCTGGACAAGCTACCTACGAGCAGTACTTC
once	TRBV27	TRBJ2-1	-	CASSLSAGEQFF	TGTGCCAGCAGTTTATCAGCGGGTGAGCAGTTCTTC
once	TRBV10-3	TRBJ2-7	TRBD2	CAISEPGLVTYEQYF	TGTGCCATCAGTGAGCCGGGACTAGTAACCTACGAGCAGTACTTC
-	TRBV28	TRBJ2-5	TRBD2	CASSPPGLGSETQYF	TGTGCCAGCAGCCCCCCCGGACTAGGGTCAGAGACCCAGTACTTC
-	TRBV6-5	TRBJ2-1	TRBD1	CASTLRDSFNEQFF	TGTGCCAGCACCCTCCGGGACAGTTTTAATGAGCAGTTCTTC
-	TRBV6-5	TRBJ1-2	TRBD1	CASRDRENYGYTF	TGTGCCAGCAGAGACAGGGAAAACTATGGCTACACCTTC
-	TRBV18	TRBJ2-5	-	CASSSGGSGMPETQYF	TGTGCCAGCTCATCGGGGGGCAGTGGAATGCCGGAGACCCAGTACTTC
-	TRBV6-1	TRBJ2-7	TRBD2	CASSEIEKREGLEEQYF	TGTGCCAGCAGTGAAATAGAGAAGCGGGAGGGCCTAGAGGAGCAGTACTTC
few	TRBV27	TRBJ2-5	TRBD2	CASSLSASGGEETQYF	TGTGCCAGCAGTTTATCGGCTAGCGGGGGGGAAGAGACCCAGTACTTC
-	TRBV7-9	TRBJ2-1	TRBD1	CASSDYPGQGAHEQFF	TGTGCCAGCAGCGACTACCCGGGACAGGGGGCCCATGAGCAGTTCTTC
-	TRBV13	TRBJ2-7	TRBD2	CASSPPLGTSDSYEQYF	TGTGCCAGCAGCCCCCCCCTCGGGACTAGCGACTCCTACGAGCAGTACTTC
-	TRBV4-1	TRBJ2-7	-	CASSQGGESYEQYF	TGCGCCAGCAGCCAAGGGGGGGAGTCCTACGAGCAGTACTTC
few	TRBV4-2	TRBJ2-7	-	CASSPPISDLFYEQYF	TGTGCCAGCAGCCCTCCCATCAGCGACCTCTTCTACGAGCAGTACTTC
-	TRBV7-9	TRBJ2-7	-	CASSLVGAQRNYEQYF	TGTGCCAGCAGCTTAGTGGGGGCGCAAAGGAACTACGAGCAGTACTTC
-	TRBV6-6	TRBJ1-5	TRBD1	CASRDREDSNQPQHF	TGTGCCAGCCGAGACAGGGAAGATAGCAATCAGCCCCAGCATTTT
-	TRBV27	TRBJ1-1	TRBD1	CASSRTGTGGTNTEAFF	TGTGCCAGCAGTCGAACTGGGACAGGGGGCACGAACACTGAAGCTTTCTTT
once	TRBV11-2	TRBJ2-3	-	CASIGGPTDTQYF	TGTGCCAGCATTGGGGGCCCCACAGATACGCAGTATTTT
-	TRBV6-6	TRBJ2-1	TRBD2	CASFGTSGSNEQFF	TGTGCCAGCTTCGGGACTAGCGGGAGCAATGAGCAGTTCTTC
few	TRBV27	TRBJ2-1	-	CASTFSAMTNEQFF	TGTGCCAGCACTTTCTCAGCCATGACAAATGAGCAGTTCTTC
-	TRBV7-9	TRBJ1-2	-	CASSQAAFNYGYTF	TGTGCCAGCAGCCAGGCAGCCTTTAACTATGGCTACACCTTC
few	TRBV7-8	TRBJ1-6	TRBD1	CASSLAAGQGFSPLHF	TGTGCCAGCAGCTTAGCGGCAGGACAGGGGTTTTCACCCCTCCACTTT
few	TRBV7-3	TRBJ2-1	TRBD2	CASSPGLANKQFF	TGTGCCAGCAGCCCGGGACTAGCGAACAAACAGTTCTTC
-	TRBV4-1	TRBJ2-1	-	CASSQPPDRGNEQFF	TGCGCCAGCAGCCAACCCCCTGACCGGGGGAATGAGCAGTTCTTC